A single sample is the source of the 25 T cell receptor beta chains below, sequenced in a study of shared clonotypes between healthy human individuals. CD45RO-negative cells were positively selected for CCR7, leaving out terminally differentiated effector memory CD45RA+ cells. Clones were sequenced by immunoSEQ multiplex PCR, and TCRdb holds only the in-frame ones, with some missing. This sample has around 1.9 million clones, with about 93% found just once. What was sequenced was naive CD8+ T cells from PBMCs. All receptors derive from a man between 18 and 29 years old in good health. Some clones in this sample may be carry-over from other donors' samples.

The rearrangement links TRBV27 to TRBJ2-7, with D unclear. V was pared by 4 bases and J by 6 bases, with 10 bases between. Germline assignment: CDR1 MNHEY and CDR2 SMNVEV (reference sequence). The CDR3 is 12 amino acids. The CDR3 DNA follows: TGTGCCAGCAGTTACCCCAATGCCGAGCAGTACTTC. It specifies CASSYPNAEQYF.

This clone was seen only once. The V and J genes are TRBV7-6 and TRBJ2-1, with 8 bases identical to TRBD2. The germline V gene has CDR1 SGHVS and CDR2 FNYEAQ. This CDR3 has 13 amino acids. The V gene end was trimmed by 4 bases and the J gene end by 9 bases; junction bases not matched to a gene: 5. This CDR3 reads CASSWGSGTEQFF. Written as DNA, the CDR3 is TGTGCCAGCAGCTGGGGTAGCGGGACTGAGCAGTTCTTC.

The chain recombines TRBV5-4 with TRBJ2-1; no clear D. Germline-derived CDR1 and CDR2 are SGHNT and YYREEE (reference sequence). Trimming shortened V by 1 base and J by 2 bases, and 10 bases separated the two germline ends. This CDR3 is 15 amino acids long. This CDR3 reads CASSLYAEAYNEQFF. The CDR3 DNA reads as TGTGCCAGCAGCTTGTACGCGGAAGCCTACAATGAGCAGTTCTTC.

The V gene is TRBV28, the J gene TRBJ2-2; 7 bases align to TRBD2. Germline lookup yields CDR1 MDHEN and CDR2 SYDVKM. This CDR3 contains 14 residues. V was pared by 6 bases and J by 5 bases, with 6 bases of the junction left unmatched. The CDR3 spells CASRGGIRTGELFF. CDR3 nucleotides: TGTGCCAGCAGGGGGGGGATACGGACCGGGGAGCTGTTTTTT.

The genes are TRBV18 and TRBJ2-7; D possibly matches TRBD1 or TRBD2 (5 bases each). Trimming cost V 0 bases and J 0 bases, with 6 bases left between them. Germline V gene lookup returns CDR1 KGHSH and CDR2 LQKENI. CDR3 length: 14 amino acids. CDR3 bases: TGTGCCAGCTCACCACCGGGACCCTCCTACGAGCAGTACTTC. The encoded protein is CASSPPGPSYEQYF.

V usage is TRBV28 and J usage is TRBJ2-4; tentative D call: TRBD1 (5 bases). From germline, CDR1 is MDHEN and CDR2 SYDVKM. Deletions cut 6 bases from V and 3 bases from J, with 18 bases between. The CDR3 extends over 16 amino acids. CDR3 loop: CASSTGFLGGKNIQYF. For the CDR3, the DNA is TGTGCCAGCAGCACAGGCTTCCTTGGTGGCAAAAACATTCAGTACTTC.

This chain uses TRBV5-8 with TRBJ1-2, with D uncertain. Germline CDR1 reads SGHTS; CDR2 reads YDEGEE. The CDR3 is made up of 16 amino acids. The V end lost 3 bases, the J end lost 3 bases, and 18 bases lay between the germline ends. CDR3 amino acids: CASSSSYWTDDYGYTF. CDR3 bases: TGTGCCAGCAGCTCCTCGTATTGGACCGACGACTATGGCTACACCTTC.

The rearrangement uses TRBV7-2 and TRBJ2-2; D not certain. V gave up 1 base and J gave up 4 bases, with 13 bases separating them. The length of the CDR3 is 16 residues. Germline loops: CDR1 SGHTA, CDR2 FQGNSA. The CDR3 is CASSLVPWNPTGELFF. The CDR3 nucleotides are TGTGCCAGCAGCTTAGTTCCCTGGAACCCCACCGGGGAGCTGTTTTTT. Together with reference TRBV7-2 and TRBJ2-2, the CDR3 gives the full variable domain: GAGVSQSPSNKVTEKGKDVELRCDPISGHTALYWYRQSLGQGLEFLIYFQGNSAPDKSGLPSDRFSAERTGGSVSTLTIQRTQQEDSAVYLCASSLVPWNPTGELFFGEGSRLTVL.

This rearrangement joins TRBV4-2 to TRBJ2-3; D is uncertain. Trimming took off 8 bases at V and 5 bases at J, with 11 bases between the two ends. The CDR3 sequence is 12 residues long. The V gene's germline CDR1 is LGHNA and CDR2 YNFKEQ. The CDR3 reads CASGLKGDTQYF. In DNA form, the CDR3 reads TGTGCCAGCGGCCTGAAAGGAGATACGCAGTATTTT.

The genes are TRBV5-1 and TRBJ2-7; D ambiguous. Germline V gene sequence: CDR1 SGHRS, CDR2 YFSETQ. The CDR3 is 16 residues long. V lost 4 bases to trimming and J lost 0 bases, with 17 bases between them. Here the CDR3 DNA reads TGCGCCAGCAGCGCCCGACACCCACGAGGCTCCTACGAGCAGTACTTC. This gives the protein CASSARHPRGSYEQYF.

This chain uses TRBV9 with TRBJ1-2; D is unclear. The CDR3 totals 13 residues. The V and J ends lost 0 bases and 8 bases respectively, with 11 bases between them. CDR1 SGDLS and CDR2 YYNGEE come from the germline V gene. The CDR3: CASSVVPARGYTF. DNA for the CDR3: TGTGCCAGCAGCGTAGTTCCGGCCAGGGGCTACACCTTC.

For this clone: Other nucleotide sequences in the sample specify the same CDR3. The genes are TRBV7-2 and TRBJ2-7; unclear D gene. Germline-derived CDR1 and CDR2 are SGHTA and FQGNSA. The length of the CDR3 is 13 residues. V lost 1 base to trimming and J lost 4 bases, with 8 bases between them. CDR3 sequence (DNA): TGTGCCAGCAGCTTAGGTGTTAGGTACGAGCAGTACTTC. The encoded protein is CASSLGVRYEQYF.

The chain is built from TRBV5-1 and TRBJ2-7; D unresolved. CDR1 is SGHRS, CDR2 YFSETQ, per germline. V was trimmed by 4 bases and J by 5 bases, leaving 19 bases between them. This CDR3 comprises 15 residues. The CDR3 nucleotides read TGCGCCAGCAGCCCATTACTTCTAGTCAGCGACGAGCAGTACTTC. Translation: CASSPLLLVSDEQYF. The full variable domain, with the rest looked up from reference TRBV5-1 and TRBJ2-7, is KAGVTQTPRYLIKTRGQQVTLSCSPISGHRSVSWYQQTPGQGLQFLFEYFSETQRNKGNFPGRFSGRQFSNSRSEMNVSTLELGDSALYLCASSPLLLVSDEQYFGPGTRLTVT.

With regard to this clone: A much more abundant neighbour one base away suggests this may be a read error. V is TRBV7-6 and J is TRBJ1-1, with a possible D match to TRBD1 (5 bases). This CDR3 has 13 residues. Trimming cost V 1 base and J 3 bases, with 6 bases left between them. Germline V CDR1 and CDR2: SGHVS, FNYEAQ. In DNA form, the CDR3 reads TGTGCCAGCAGCTTAGGAGGGGACACTGAAGCTTTCTTT. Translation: CASSLGGDTEAFF.

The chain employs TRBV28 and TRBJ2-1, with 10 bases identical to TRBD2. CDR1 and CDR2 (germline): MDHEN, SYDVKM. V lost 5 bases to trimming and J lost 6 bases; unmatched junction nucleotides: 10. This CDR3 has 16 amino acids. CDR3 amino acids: CASSPLSGRAINEQFF. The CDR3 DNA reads TGTGCCAGCAGTCCCCTGAGCGGGAGGGCCATCAATGAGCAGTTCTTC.

The CDR3 loop reads CASSPQRGTEQYF. The CDR3 DNA reads as TGTGCCAGCAGTCCCCAAAGGGGAACCGAGCAGTACTTC. The chain employs TRBV2 and TRBJ2-7, with D maybe TRBD1 (5 bases). CDR1 SNHLY and CDR2 FYNNEI come from the germline V gene. CDR3 length: 13 amino acids. V was trimmed by 5 bases and J by 6 bases, leaving 14 bases between them.

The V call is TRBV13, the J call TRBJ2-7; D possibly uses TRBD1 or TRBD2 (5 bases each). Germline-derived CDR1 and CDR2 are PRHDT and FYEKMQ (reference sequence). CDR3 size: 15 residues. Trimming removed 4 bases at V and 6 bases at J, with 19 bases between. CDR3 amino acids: CASSSSGAGAIEQYF. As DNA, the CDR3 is TGTGCCAGCAGCTCATCCGGGGCCGGAGCCATCGAGCAGTACTTC.

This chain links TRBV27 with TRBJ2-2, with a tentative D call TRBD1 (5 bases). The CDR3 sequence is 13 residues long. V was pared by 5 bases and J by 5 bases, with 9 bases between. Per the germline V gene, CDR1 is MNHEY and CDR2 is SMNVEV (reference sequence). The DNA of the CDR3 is TGTGCCAGCAGTATCAGGGTAACCGGGGAGCTGTTTTTT. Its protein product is CASSIRVTGELFF.

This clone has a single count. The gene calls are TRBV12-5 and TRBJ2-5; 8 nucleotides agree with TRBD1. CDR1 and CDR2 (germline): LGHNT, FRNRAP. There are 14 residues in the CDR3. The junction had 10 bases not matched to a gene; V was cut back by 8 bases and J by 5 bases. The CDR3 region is CASLDQGAGETQYF. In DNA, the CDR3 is TGTGCTAGTCTGGATCAGGGGGCGGGGGAGACCCAGTACTTC.

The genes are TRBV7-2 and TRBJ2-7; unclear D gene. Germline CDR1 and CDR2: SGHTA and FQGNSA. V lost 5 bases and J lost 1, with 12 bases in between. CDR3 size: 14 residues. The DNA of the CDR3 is TGTGCCAGCAGCAACCCCAAGGGTTCCTACGAGCAGTACTTC. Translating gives CASSNPKGSYEQYF.

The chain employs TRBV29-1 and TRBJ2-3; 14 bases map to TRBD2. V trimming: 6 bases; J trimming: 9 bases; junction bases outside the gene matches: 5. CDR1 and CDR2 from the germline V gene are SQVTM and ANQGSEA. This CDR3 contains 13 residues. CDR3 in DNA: TGCAGCGTCCACGGGACTAGCGGGAGAACGCAGTATTTT. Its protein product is CSVHGTSGRTQYF.

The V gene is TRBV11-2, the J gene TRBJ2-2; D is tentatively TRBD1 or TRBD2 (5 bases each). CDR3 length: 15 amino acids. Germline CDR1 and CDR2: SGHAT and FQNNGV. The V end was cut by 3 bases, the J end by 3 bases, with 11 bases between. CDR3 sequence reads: CASSFGAGDTGELFF. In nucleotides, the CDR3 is TGTGCCAGCAGCTTTGGGGCCGGGGACACCGGGGAGCTGTTTTTT.

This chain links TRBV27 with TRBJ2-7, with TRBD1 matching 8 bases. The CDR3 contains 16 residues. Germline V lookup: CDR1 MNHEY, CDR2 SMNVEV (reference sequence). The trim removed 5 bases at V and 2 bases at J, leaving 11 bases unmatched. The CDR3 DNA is TGTGCCAGCAGTGATGACGCAGGGGGCTCCCCCTACGAGCAGTACTTC. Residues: CASSDDAGGSPYEQYF.

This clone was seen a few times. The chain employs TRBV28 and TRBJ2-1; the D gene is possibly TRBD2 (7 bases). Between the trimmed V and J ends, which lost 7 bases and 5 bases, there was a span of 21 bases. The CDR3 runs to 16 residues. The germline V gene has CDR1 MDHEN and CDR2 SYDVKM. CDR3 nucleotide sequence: TGTGCCAGCACCAAAGAGGGGGAGGGTAGGGACAATGAGCAGTTCTTC. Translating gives CASTKEGEGRDNEQFF.

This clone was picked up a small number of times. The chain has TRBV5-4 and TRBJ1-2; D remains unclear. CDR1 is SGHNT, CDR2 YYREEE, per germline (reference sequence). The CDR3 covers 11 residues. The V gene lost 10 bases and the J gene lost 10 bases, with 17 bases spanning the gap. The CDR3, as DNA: TGTGCCCAGGAATCTGAGGGAGCCTACACCTTC. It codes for CAQESEGAYTF. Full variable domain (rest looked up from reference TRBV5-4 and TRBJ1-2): ETGVTQSPTHLIKTRGQQVTLRCSSQSGHNTVSWYQQALGQGPQFIFQYYREEENGRGNFPPRFSGLQFPNYSSELNVNALELDDSALYLCAQESEGAYTFGSGTRLTVV.